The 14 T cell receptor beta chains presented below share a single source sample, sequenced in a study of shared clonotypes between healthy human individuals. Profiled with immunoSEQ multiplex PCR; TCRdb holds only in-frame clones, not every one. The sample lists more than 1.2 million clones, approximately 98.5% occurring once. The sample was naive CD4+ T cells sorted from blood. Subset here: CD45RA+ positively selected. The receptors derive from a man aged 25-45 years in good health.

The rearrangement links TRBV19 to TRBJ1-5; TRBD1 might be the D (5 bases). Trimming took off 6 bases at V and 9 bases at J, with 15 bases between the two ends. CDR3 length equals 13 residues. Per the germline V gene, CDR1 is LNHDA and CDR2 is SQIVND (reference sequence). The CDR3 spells CASRIRAQLPQHF. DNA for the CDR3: TGTGCCAGTAGAATCAGGGCCCAATTGCCCCAGCATTTT.

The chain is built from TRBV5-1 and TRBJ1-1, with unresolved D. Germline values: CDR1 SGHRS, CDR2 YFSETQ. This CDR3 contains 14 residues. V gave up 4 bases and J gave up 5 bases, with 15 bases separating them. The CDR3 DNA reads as TGCGCCAGCAGCCCCCGGACTCAGGATACTGAAGCTTTCTTT. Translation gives CASSPRTQDTEAFF.

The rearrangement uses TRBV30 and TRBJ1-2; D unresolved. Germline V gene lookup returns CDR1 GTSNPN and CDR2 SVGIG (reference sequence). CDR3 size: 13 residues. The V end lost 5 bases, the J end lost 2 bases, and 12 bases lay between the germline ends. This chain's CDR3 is CAWQVLENYGYTF. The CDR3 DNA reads TGTGCCTGGCAGGTGCTCGAAAACTATGGCTACACCTTC.

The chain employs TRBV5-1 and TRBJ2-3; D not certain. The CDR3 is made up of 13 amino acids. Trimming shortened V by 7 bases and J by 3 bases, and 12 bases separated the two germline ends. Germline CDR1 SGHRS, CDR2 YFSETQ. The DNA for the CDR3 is TGCGCCAGCCTAGGTGACCGTACAGATACGCAGTATTTT. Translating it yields CASLGDRTDTQYF.

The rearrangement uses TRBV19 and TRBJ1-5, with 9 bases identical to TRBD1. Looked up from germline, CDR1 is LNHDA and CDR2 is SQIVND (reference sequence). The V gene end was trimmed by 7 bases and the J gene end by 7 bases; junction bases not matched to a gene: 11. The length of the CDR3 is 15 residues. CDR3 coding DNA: TGTGCCAGTATGGGACAGGGCTGGGGGAGACAGCCCCAGCATTTT. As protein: CASMGQGWGRQPQHF. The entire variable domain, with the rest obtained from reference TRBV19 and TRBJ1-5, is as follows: DGGITQSPKYLFRKEGQNVTLSCEQNLNHDAMYWYRQDPGQGLRLIYYSQIVNDFQKGDIAEGYSVSREKKESFPLTVTSAQKNPTAFYLCASMGQGWGRQPQHFGDGTRLSIL.

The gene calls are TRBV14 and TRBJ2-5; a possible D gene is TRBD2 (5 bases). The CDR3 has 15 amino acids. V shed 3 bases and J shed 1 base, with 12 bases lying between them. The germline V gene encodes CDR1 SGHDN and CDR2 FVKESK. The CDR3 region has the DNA TGTGCCAGCAGCCAGGAGGATAGGAGCCAAGAGACCCAGTACTTC. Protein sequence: CASSQEDRSQETQYF. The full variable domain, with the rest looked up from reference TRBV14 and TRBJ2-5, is EAGVTQFPSHSVIEKGQTVTLRCDPISGHDNLYWYRRVMGKEIKFLLHFVKESKQDESGMPNNRFLAERTGGTYSTLKVQPAELEDSGVYFCASSQEDRSQETQYFGPGTRLLVL.

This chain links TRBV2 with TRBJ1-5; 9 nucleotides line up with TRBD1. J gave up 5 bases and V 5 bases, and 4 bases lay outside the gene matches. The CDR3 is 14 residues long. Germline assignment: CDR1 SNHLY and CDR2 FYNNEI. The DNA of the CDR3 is TGTGCCAGCAGTTCCACAGGGGGCCATCAGCCCCAGCATTTT. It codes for CASSSTGGHQPQHF.

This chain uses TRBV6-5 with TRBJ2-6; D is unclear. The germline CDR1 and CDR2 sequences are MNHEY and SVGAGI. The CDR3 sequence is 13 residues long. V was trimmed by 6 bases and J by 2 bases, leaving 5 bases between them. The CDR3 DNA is TGTGCCAGCAGCACCCCTGGGGCCAACGTCCTGACTTTC. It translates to CASSTPGANVLTF.

The DNA for the CDR3 is TGTGCCAGCAGGCCTAGCGAAAGCACAGATACGCAGTATTTT. This gives the protein CASRPSESTDTQYF. The chain carries TRBV2 and TRBJ2-3; TRBD2 might be the D (6 bases). This CDR3 has 14 amino acids. The V gene's germline CDR1 is SNHLY and CDR2 FYNNEI. Trimming stripped 6 bases from V and 0 bases from J, with 10 bases between.

In DNA, the CDR3 is TGTGCCAGCACCGAAGGTGGCAACACTGGTGGCTACACCTTC. Translating gives CASTEGGNTGGYTF. The chain has TRBV5-6 and TRBJ1-2, with D hard to call. CDR1 is SGHDT and CDR2 is YYEEEE in the germline V gene. V gave up 6 bases and J gave up 7 bases, with 19 bases separating them. This CDR3 has 14 amino acids.

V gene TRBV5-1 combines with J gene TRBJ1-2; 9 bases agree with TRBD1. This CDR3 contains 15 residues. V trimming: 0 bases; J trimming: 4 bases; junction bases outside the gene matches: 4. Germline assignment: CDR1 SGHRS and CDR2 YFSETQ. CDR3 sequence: CASSLDRGLSYGYTF. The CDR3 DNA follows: TGCGCCAGCAGCTTGGACAGGGGGCTTAGCTATGGCTACACCTTC.

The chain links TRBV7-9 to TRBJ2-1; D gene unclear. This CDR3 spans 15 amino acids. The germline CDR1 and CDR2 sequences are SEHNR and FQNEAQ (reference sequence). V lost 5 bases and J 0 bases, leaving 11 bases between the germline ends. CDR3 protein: CASSPGRVSYNEQFF. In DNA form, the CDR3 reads TGTGCCAGCAGCCCCGGCCGGGTCTCCTACAATGAGCAGTTCTTC.

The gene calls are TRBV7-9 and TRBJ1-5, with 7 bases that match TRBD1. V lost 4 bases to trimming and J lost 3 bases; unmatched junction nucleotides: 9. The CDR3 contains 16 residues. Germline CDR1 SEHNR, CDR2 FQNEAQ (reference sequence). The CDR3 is CASSYGTAKYNQPQHF. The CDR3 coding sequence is TGTGCCAGCAGCTACGGGACAGCGAAATACAATCAGCCCCAGCATTTT.

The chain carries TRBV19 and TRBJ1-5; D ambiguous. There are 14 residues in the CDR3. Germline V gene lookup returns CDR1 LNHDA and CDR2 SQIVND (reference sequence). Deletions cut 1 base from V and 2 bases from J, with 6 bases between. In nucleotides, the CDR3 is TGTGCCAGTAGTATAGGGAGTGGCAATCAGCCCCAGCATTTT. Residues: CASSIGSGNQPQHF.